The present entry profiles one TCR beta chain with its context. The antigen is not known. This specimen belongs to a study of cytomegalovirus exposure and HLA in healthy donors. Generated by immunoSEQ multiplex PCR, the TCRdb table keeps only in-frame clones and is missing some. The sample consists of 90,000 to 100,000 clones, around 85% of them appearing once. Overall study findings and caveats: Associated with cytomegalovirus, according to the listing, were approximately 160 TCR beta chains. Three of the chains that were CMV-associated were confirmed in vitro to be specific for CMV antigens.

The sequence was obtained from a woman aged 25 to 39 in good health and CMV-seronegative. The sequenced sample was PBMCs.

The CDR3 nucleotides are TGTGCCAGCATCGGGACTGTGGGTGGCTACACCTTC. This codes for CASIGTVGGYTF. The chain uses TRBV25-1 and TRBJ1-2, with D maybe TRBD1 (5 bases). V was clipped by 7 bases and J by 7 bases, with 13 bases between them. Germline CDR1 and CDR2: MGHDK and SYGVNS. This CDR3 comprises 12 residues.